This T cell receptor (beta chain) was found in a study of T cell repertoires in cytomegalovirus infection. Overall study: Indications came from public TCR beta signatures; they pointed to CMV infection and to a matching HLA type.

The CDR3 length is 12 residues. V lost 1 base and J 5 bases, leaving 5 bases between the germline ends. TCRdb re-analysed the reads in MiXCR, keeping a single row per CDR3 protein. This sample has roughly 320,000 distinct CDR3 sequences, with around a tenth found just once. This clonotype has a count of ten or more. Specimen: PBMCs. The sequence was obtained from a human donor in good health (CMV status not recorded). Some clones in this sample may be carry-over from other donors' samples. The V gene is TRBV12-3 or TRBV12-4, the J gene TRBJ1-2; no firm D call. The CDR3 nucleotides read TGTGCCAGCAGTTTAGGAGAATATGGCTACACCTTC. Translating gives CASSLGEYGYTF.